This is a list of T cell receptor beta chains from one sample in a study of human T cells and chemical hapten exposure. TCRdb passed the RACE reads through MiXCR, listing each CDR3 protein once. The repertoire holds 75,000 to 90,000 distinct CDR3 sequences, 10% to 12% seen once, with about 3.5% in the top ten. The starting material was whole blood, obtained in connection with sensitization to the hapten diphenylcyclopropenone (DPC). Source of these receptors: a woman aged 45-65 years with alopecia areata. Some clones in this sample may be carry-over from other donors' samples. CDR3s include the opening cysteine and the closing phenylalanine or tryptophan. The D gene is left open where the match is weak.

v_call d_call cdr3_aa
TRBV6-1 TRBD1 CATQGGNEKLFF
TRBV12-5 NA CASGLVESPPEQYF
TRBV3-1 TRBD2 CASSLLLAGEPKNIQYF
TRBV12-3/TRBV12-4 NA CASSFNQGPEAFF
TRBV12-3/TRBV12-4 NA CASSLLGGESPHHF
TRBV12-3/TRBV12-4 NA CASSLTQGYQPQHF
TRBV6-5 NA CASSYFRENTEAFF
TRBV21-1 NA CASSNQRNSPLHF
TRBV6-5 NA CASRTDSNYGYTF
TRBV5-1 TRBD2 CASSLTSGLYEQYF
TRBV24-1 NA CATSERGVGRSFF
TRBV7-2 TRBD1 CASSLAGGGETQYF
TRBV20-1 TRBD2 CSAGTSLGTDTQYF
TRBV7-9 TRBD2 CASSPGGAGGNEQFF
TRBV5-1 NA CASSLDKNTEAFF
TRBV9 TRBD2 CASSLGASGLSVDTQYF
TRBV4-2 NA CASSQVGRAEAFF
TRBV5-1 NA CASSLDWTNQETQYF
TRBV19 NA CASSMWLGGEQFF
TRBV12-3/TRBV12-4 TRBD2 CASSSRLAGRYEQYF
TRBV29-1 NA CSARGGQGNTEAFF
TRBV4-1 NA CASSQDPPPGSYNEQFF
TRBV5-4 TRBD2 CASSLRVAGSTGELFF
TRBV11-2 TRBD2 CASSPGTTSYEQYF
TRBV4-3 NA CASSAGTAGAGANVLTF
TRBV9 TRBD1 CASSPTTGWRLNEQFF
TRBV20-1 TRBD1 CSASGGTGVMNTEAFF
TRBV29-1 NA CTSWRGTDTQYF
TRBV28 NA CATRLDGTDTQYF
TRBV20-1 NA CSARTPRSGNEQFF
TRBV27 NA CASSLSGRGTGELFF